This TCR beta chain comes out of a study of T cell changes during pregnancy in multiple sclerosis. TCRdb's copy holds only in-frame clones and misses some; the assay was immunoSEQ multiplex PCR. The data hold tens of thousands of clones, with about 90% observed a single time. V lost 5 bases, J lost 5 bases, and 12 bases lay in between. Germline CDR1 is MNHEY and CDR2 is SMNVEV (reference sequence). CDR3 length: 13 amino acids. The V call is TRBV27, the J call TRBJ1-2; D possibly corresponds to TRBD1 (5 bases). The source material was CD4+ T cells from peripheral blood mononuclear cells, sampled in the third trimester of pregnancy. The sequence was collected from a female donor in good health, enrolled as a control in a pregnancy study. DNA of the CDR3: TGTGCCAGCAGTCTCAGGGCCGGGTATGGCTACACCTTC. Translating it yields CASSLRAGYGYTF.